These 14 T cell receptor beta chains came from one sample sequenced in a study of a mutant IDH1 vaccine in newly diagnosed glioma. These receptors' targets are unknown. Time point described: week 35, safety follow-up. With topical imiquimod, each dose of the vaccine consisted of 300 ug of mutant IDH1 20-mer peptide. Assay: immunoSEQ multiplex PCR; the TCRdb copy retains only in-frame clones and omits some. The sample includes 45,000 to 50,000 clones, 70% to 90% of them seen just once. This sample comprised PBMCs, obtained from a glioma patient whose treatment included an IDH1 peptide vaccine. The source of these receptors is a woman between 40 and 50 years old with glioma.

This sequence joins TRBV30 and TRBJ2-3; 9 bases fit TRBD2. Germline CDR1 is GTSNPN and CDR2 is SVGIG (reference sequence). The CDR3 totals 15 residues. J was trimmed by 3 bases and V by 5 bases; bases with no gene match: 9. In DNA, the CDR3 is TGTGCCTGGTCGGGTAGCGGGAGAGATACAGATACGCAGTATTTT. It encodes CAWSGSGRDTDTQYF.

This clone was seen more than once but under ten times. The chain is built from TRBV7-9 and TRBJ2-3, with D unresolved. Germline V gene data show CDR1 as SEHNR and CDR2 as FQNEAQ (reference sequence). The CDR3 consists of 12 residues. Trimming left V 5 bases short and J 2 bases short, with 5 bases between. CDR3 protein: CASSPNTDTQYF. The CDR3 nucleotides are TGTGCCAGCAGCCCAAACACAGATACGCAGTATTTT. Supplemented by reference TRBV7-9 and TRBJ2-3, the full variable domain reads DTGVSQNPRHKITKRGQNVTFRCDPISEHNRLYWYRQTLGQGPEFLTYFQNEAQLEKSRLLSDRFSAERPKGSFSTLEIQRTEQGDSAMYLCASSPNTDTQYFGPGTRLTVL.

The chain is built from TRBV7-6 and TRBJ1-2; possible D gene TRBD1, 5 bases. CDR1 and CDR2 from the germline V gene are SGHVS and FNYEAQ. With 4 bases removed from V and 6 bases from J, the gap between germline ends came to 9 bases. The CDR3 has 12 residues. Here the CDR3 DNA reads TGTGCCAGCAGCTCCGGGGGAGATGGCTACACCTTC. Protein product: CASSSGGDGYTF.

CDR3 sequence: CASSYGGSRETQYF. In DNA, the CDR3 is TGTGCCAGCAGTTACGGCGGTTCTCGAGAGACCCAGTACTTC. J is TRBJ2-5 and V is TRBV6-6; no clear D gene. There are 14 residues in the CDR3. V was clipped by 2 bases and J by 4 bases, with 11 bases between them. Germline CDR1 is MNHNY and CDR2 is SVGAGI (reference sequence).

The rearrangement uses TRBV21-1 and TRBJ2-5; no check of the table's D call, TRBD1, against the DNA was made. TRBV21-1 represents a pseudogene. The CDR3 extends over 14 amino acids. Written as DNA, the CDR3 is TGTGCCAGCAGCAAGGGGCGTCCGGTGGAGACCCAGTACTTC. Translated: CASSKGRPVETQYF.

This clone was observed once. The chain recombines TRBV18 with TRBJ2-2; perhaps TRBD1 as D (6 bases). Between the trimmed V and J ends, which lost 3 bases and 1 base, there was a span of 6 bases. In germline, CDR1 is KGHSH, CDR2 LQKENI. CDR3 length: 14 residues. CDR3 amino acids: CASSPDRNTGELFF. DNA for the CDR3: TGTGCCAGCTCACCGGACAGGAACACCGGGGAGCTGTTTTTT.

The V and J genes are TRBV6-5 and TRBJ2-7; maybe TRBD1 (6 bases). With 2 bases removed from V and 7 bases from J, the gap between germline ends came to 12 bases. CDR1 MNHEY and CDR2 SVGAGI come from the germline V gene. This CDR3 has 13 residues. The CDR3 DNA is TGTGCCAGCAGTTACATGGGGGCGAGGGAGCAGTACTTC. Its translation: CASSYMGAREQYF.

This rearrangement joins TRBV19 to TRBJ2-6, with D maybe TRBD1 (6 bases). Germline values: CDR1 LNHDA, CDR2 SQIVND (reference sequence). Trimming left V 7 bases short and J 4 bases short, with 11 bases between. The CDR3 runs to 14 residues. CDR3 DNA: TGTGCCAGTATGGGGGCGGGCGGGGCCAACGTCCTGACTTTC. Protein: CASMGAGGANVLTF.

Written as DNA, the CDR3 is TGCGCCAGCAGCCACCGTACCGAAGCGGGCTACGAGCAGTACTTC. This gives the protein CASSHRTEAGYEQYF. The gene calls are TRBV4-3 and TRBJ2-7, with TRBD2 as a possible D gene (6 bases). Germline values: CDR1 LGHNA, CDR2 YSLEER. The CDR3 covers 15 residues. Trimming removed 3 bases at V and 3 bases at J, with 15 bases between.

The CDR3 region has the DNA TGTGCCAGCAGCACCGACACCTATGGCTACACCTTC. Protein sequence: CASSTDTYGYTF. This chain joins TRBV5-6 and TRBJ1-2; D not resolved. The CDR3 is made up of 12 amino acids. Germline CDR1 SGHDT, CDR2 YYEEEE. The V and J ends lost 4 bases and 4 bases respectively, with 8 bases between them. Full variable domain (missing parts from reference TRBV5-6 and TRBJ1-2): DAGVTQSPTHLIKTRGQQVTLRCSPKSGHDTVSWYQQALGQGPQFIFQYYEEEERQRGNFPDRFSGHQFPNYSSELNVNALLLGDSALYLCASSTDTYGYTFGSGTRLTVV.

The V gene is TRBV10-1, the J gene TRBJ2-1; D is possibly TRBD2 (6 bases). V lost 5 bases and J lost 2, with 16 bases in between. This CDR3 spans 16 amino acids. In germline, CDR1 is WNHNN, CDR2 SYGVQD (reference sequence). CDR3 coding DNA: TGCGCCAGCAGTCACGGGGCGGGGATCCCCTACAATGAGCAGTTCTTC. Translating gives CASSHGAGIPYNEQFF.

The chain combines TRBV7-2 with TRBJ1-2, with TRBD1 matching 8 bases. This CDR3 has 15 residues. Germline V gene lookup returns CDR1 SGHTA and CDR2 FQGNSA. J was trimmed by 4 bases and V by 5 bases; bases with no gene match: 9. The CDR3 DNA follows: TGTGCCAGCAGCGGCCCGACAGGGGAGATCTATGGCTACACCTTC. This encodes CASSGPTGEIYGYTF. The full variable domain, its missing parts supplied by reference TRBV7-2 and TRBJ1-2, is GAGVSQSPSNKVTEKGKDVELRCDPISGHTALYWYRQSLGQGLEFLIYFQGNSAPDKSGLPSDRFSAERTGGSVSTLTIQRTQQEDSAVYLCASSGPTGEIYGYTFGSGTRLTVV.

This chain joins TRBV4-1 and TRBJ1-1, with no clear D. The CDR3 is 14 residues long. V lost 0 bases, J lost 5 bases, and 10 bases lay in between. Germline CDR1 MGHRA, CDR2 YSYEKL. Here the CDR3 DNA reads TGCGCCAGCAGCCAAGAAGGGAGAAGGACTGAAGCTTTCTTT. Translating gives CASSQEGRRTEAFF.

The chain is built from TRBV5-1 and TRBJ2-7, with D possibly being TRBD1 (6 bases). Germline CDR1 SGHRS, CDR2 YFSETQ. V was pared by 0 bases and J by 1 base, with 23 bases between. CDR3 length: 19 amino acids. CDR3 loop: CASSLVPTGQAVPSYEQYF. The CDR3 DNA reads as TGCGCCAGCAGCTTGGTACCGACGGGACAAGCCGTCCCTTCCTACGAGCAGTACTTC. The full variable domain, with the rest looked up from reference TRBV5-1 and TRBJ2-7, is KAGVTQTPRYLIKTRGQQVTLSCSPISGHRSVSWYQQTPGQGLQFLFEYFSETQRNKGNFPGRFSGRQFSNSRSEMNVSTLELGDSALYLCASSLVPTGQAVPSYEQYFGPGTRLTVT.